The text below deals with one T cell receptor (beta chain). A much larger clone is a single base away; this may be a read error. The sample comes from a study of T-cell reconstitution after alpha-beta-depleted transplantation in children. As it was prepared, the TCRbeta library received unique molecular identifiers. TCRdb reprocessed the PCR reads via MiXCR and lists one record per CDR3 protein. Here the sample spans 600,000 to 700,000 distinct CDR3 sequences, approximately 15% being singletons. Germline CDR1 and CDR2: MNHNS and SASEGT. The CDR3 length is 13 residues. V was pared by 7 bases and J by 1 base, with 11 bases between.

The material sequenced was PBMCs from the stem cell graft donor, taken from the stem cell graft. The chain joins TRBV6-1 to TRBJ2-7; D not resolved. This clonotype originated in a human donor who donated a stem cell graft to a child with acute myeloid leukemia. In nucleotides, the CDR3 is TGTGCCAGCACGGAGACTGAGTCCTACGAGCAGTACTTC. Translated, it gives CASTETESYEQYF.